The present TCR beta chain was sequenced within a study of chemoradiotherapy in HPV16-positive cancers. The wider study: Functional T-cell assays on a couple of HPV16-positive patients' cells defined candidate HPV-specific clones and common TCR motifs.

Notes on this clone: Antigen unknown.

Assay used: immunoSEQ multiplex PCR; TCRdb lists only in-frame clones, some missing. Found here are roughly 1,900 clones, around nine tenths of them singletons; the top ten hold about 6.7%. Over chemoradiotherapy, repertoires were sampled more than once. With V trimmed by 0 bases and J by 3 bases, 4 bases remained unmatched. CDR3 size: 15 residues. CDR1 is KGHSH and CDR2 is LQKENI in the germline V gene. Study findings and constraints: HPV-responsive T-cell expansion during chemoradiotherapy was linked to improved recurrence-free survival in HPV16-positive patients. Functional assays defining HPV-specific T cells used only a couple of HPV16-positive patients.

The source material was tumor tissue, sampled from a patient who underwent chemoradiotherapy. The chain recombines TRBV18 with TRBJ1-2; 7 bases are a match to TRBD1. This TCR was sampled from a human donor with HPV-associated anogenital cancer. CDR3 in DNA: TGTGCCAGCTCACCACCCCCAGGGGGAGACTATGGCTACACCTTC. This encodes CASSPPPGGDYGYTF.